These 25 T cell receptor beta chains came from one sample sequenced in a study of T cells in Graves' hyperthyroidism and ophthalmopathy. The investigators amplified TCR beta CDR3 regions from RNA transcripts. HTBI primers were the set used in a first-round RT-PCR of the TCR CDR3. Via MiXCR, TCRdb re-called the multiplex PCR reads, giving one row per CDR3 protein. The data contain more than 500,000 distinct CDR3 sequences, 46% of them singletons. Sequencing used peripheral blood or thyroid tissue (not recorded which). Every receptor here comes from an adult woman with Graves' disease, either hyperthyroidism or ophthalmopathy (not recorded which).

The chain's CDR3 is CASSPDSRMLAGDRREQYF. DNA of the CDR3: TGTGCCAGCAGTCCTGACAGTCGTATGTTAGCGGGAGATAGGAGGGAGCAGTACTTC. This chain connects TRBV7-9 to TRBJ2-7; 9 bases agree with TRBD2. Trimming removed 6 bases from V and 7 bases from J; junction bases left unmatched: 25. The germline CDR1 and CDR2 sequences are SEHNR and FQNEAQ (reference sequence). The CDR3 runs 19 residues.

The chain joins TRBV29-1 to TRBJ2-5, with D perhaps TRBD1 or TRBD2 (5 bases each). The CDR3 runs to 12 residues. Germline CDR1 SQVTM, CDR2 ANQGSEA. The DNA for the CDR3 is TGCAGAGCTGGGACGGGACAAGAGACCCAGTACTTC. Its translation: CRAGTGQETQYF.

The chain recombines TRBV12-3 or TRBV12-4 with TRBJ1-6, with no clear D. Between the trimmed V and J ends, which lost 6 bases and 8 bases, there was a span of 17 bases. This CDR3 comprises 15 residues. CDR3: CASRRSGSGDSPLHF. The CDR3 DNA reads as TGTGCCAGCAGACGATCGGGGAGCGGTGATTCACCCCTCCACTTT.

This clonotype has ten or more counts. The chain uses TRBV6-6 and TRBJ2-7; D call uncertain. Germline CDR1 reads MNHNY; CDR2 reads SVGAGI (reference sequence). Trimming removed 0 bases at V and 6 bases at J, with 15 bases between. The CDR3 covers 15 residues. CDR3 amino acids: CASSYSGYLDSEQYF. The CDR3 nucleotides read TGTGCCAGCAGTTACTCGGGATACCTAGATAGCGAGCAGTACTTC.

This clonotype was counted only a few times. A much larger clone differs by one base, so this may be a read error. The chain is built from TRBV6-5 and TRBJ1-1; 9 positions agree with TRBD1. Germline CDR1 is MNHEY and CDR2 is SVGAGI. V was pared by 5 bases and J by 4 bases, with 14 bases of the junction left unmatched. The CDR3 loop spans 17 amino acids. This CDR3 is CASSDRDRDNVSTEAFF. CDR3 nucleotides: TGTGCCAGCAGTGATCGGGACAGGGATAATGTGAGCACTGAAGCTTTCTTT.

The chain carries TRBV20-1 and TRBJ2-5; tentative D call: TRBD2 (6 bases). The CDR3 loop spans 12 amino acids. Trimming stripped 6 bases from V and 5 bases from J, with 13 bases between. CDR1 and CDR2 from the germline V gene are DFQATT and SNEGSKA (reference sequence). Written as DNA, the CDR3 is TGCAGTGCGGGGGGAGAGCGGGAGACCCAGTACTTC. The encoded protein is CSAGGERETQYF.

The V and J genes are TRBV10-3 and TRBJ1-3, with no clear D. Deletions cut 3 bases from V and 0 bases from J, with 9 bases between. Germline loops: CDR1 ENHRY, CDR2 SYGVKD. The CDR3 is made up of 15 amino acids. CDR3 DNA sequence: TGTGCCATCAGTGAAGACGGCCGCTCTGGAAACACCATATATTTT. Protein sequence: CAISEDGRSGNTIYF.

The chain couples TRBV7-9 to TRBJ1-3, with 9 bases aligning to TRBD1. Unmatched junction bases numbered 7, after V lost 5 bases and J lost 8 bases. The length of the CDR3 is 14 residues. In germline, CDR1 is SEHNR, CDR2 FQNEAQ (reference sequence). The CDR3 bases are TGTGCCAGCAGCACCACAGGGGGCGGTGACACCATATATTTT. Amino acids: CASSTTGGGDTIYF.

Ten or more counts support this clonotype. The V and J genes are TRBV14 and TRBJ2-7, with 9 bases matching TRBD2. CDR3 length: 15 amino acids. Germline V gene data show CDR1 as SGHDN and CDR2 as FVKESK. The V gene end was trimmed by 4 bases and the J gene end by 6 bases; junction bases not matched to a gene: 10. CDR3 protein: CASSLIPSGIVEQYF. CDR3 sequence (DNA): TGTGCCAGCAGCCTGATTCCTAGCGGGATAGTCGAGCAGTACTTC.

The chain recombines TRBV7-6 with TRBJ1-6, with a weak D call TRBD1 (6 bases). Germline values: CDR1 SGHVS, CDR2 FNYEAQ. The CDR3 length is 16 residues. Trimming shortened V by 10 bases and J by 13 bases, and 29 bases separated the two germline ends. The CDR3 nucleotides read TGTGCCACTAGCGGTCCTAACACCGGGGGCACGGCGCCCCTCCACTTT. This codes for CATSGPNTGGTAPLHF.

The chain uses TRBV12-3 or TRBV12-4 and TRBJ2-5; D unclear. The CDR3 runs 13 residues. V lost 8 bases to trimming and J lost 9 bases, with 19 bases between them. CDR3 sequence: CASASSRNQPQYF. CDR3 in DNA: TGTGCCAGCGCCTCTAGTAGAAATCAGCCCCAGTACTTC.

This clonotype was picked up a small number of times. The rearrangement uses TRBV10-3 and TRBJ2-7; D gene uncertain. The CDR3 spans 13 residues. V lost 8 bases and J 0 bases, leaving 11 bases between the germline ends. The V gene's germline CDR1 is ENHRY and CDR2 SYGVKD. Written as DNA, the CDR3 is TGTGCCATCCGGACGGCTTCCTCCTACGAGCAGTACTTC. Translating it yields CAIRTASSYEQYF.

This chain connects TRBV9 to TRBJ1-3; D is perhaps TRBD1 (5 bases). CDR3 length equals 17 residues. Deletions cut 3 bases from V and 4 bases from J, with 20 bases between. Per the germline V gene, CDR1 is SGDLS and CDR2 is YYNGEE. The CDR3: CASSAQDWGAPGNTIYF. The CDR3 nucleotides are TGTGCCAGCAGCGCACAGGACTGGGGAGCGCCCGGAAACACCATATATTTT.

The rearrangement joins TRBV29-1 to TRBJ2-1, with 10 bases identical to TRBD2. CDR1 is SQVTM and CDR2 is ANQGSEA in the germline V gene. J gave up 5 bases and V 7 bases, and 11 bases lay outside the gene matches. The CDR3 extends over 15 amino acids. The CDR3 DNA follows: TGCAGCGCCGAGGGGGGACTAGCGAATCACAATGAGCAGTTCTTC. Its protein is CSAEGGLANHNEQFF.

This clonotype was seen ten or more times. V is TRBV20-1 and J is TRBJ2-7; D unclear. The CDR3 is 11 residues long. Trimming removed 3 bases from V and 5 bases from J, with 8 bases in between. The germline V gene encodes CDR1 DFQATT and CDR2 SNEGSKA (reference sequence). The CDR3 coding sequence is TGCAGTGCTAGCACGTCTCACGAGCAGTACTTC. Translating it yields CSASTSHEQYF.

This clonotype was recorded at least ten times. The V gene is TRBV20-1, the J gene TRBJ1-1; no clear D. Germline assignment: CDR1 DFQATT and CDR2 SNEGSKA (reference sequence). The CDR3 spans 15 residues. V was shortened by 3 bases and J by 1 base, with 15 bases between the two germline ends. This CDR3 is CSARPRDGWNTEAFF. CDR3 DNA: TGCAGTGCTAGGCCCCGAGACGGGTGGAACACTGAAGCTTTCTTT.

The CDR3 sequence is CASSLALGAGYTF. Written as DNA, the CDR3 is TGTGCCAGCAGCTTAGCGTTGGGAGCTGGCTACACCTTC. This rearrangement joins TRBV7-3 to TRBJ1-2; the D is unclear. This CDR3 contains 13 residues. Trimming pared 2 bases from V and 7 bases from J, leaving 11 bases between. Germline V CDR1 and CDR2: SGHTA, FQGTGA.

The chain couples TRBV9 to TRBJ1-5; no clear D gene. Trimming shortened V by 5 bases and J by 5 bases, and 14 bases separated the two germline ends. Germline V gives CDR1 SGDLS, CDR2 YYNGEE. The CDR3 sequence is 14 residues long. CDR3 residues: CASSLENGYQPQHF. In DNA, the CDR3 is TGTGCCAGCAGTTTGGAGAACGGCTATCAGCCCCAGCATTTT. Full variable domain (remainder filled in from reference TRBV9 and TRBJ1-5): DSGVTQTPKHLITATGQRVTLRCSPRSGDLSVYWYQQSLDQGLQFLIQYYNGEERAKGNILERFSAQQFPDLHSELNLSSLELGDSALYFCASSLENGYQPQHFGDGTRLSIL.

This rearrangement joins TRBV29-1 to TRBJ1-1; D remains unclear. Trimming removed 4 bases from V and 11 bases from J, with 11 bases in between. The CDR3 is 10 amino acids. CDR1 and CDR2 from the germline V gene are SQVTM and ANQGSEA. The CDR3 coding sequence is TGCAGCGTTGGTGGGCCTGGGGCTTTCTTT. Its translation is CSVGGPGAFF.

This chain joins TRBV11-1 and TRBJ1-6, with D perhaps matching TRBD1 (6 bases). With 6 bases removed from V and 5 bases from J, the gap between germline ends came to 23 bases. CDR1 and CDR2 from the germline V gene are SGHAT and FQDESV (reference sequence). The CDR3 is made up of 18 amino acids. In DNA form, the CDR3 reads TGTGCCAGCAGGAGAGGACAGACCAGCACCCTCAATAATTCACCCCTCCACTTT. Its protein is CASRRGQTSTLNNSPLHF.

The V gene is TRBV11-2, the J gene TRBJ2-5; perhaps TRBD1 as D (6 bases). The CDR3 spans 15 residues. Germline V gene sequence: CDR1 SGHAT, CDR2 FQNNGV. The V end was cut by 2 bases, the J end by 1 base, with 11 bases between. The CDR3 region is CASSLRGTPQETQYF. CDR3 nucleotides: TGTGCCAGCAGCTTAAGGGGGACACCCCAAGAGACCCAGTACTTC.

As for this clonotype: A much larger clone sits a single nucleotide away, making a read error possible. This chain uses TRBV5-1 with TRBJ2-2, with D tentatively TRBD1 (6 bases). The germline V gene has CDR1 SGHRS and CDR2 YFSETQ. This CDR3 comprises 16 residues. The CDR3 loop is CAGSLEQGDYLRELFF. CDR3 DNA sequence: TGCGCCGGCAGCTTGGAACAGGGAGATTACCTACGGGAGCTGTTTTTT. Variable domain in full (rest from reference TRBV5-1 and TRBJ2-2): KAGVTQTPRYLIKTRGQQVTLSCSPISGHRSVSWYQQTPGQGLQFLFEYFSETQRNKGNFPGRFSGRQFSNSRSEMNVSTLELGDSALYLCAGSLEQGDYLRELFFGEGSRLTVL.

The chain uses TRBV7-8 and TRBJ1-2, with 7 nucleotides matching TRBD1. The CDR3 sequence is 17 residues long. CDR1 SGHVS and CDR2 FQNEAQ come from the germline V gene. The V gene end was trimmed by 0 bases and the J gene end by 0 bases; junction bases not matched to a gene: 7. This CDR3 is CASSLAAAGGSNYGYTF. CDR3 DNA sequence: TGTGCCAGCAGCTTAGCTGCGGCAGGGGGTTCTAACTATGGCTACACCTTC.

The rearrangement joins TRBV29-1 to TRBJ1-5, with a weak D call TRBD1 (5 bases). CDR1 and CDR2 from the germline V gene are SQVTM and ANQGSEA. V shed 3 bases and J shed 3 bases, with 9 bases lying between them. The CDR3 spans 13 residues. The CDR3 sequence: CSVEQGSNQPQHF. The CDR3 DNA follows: TGCAGCGTTGAGCAGGGCTCCAATCAGCCCCAGCATTTT.

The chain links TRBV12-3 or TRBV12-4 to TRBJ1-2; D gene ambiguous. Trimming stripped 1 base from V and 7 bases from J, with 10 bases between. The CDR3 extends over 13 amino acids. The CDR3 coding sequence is TGTGCCAGCAGTTTAGGCAGTGTAAGTGGCTACACCTTC. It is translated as CASSLGSVSGYTF.